These 2 T cell receptor beta chains were sequenced from one sample in a study of blood T cell repertoires in COVID-19. Assay: immunoSEQ multiplex PCR; the TCRdb copy retains only in-frame clones and omits some. The sample holds 60,000 to 90,000 clones, about four fifths seen once. Sequenced material: peripheral blood. The receptors come from a man aged 45-65 years with acute or convalescent COVID-19.

This clone was found a few times. The V call is TRBV27, the J call TRBJ1-1; D possibly corresponds to TRBD1 (6 bases). CDR1 MNHEY and CDR2 SMNVEV come from the germline V gene (reference sequence). CDR3 length equals 15 residues. V was trimmed by 9 bases and J by 3 bases, leaving 20 bases between them. The CDR3 nucleotides read TGTGCCAGATATCACTGGATCCCAGGGGACACTGAAGCTTTCTTT. It yields the protein CARYHWIPGDTEAFF.

The chain links TRBV5-1 to TRBJ2-1; 9 positions agree with TRBD2. This CDR3 contains 17 residues. After removal of 3 bases from V and 5 bases from J, the junction contained 12 bases not matched to a gene. Germline V gene sequence: CDR1 SGHRS, CDR2 YFSETQ. CDR3 protein: CASSWTPGLAFDNEQFF. The CDR3 nucleotides are TGCGCCAGCAGCTGGACTCCGGGACTAGCTTTTGACAATGAGCAGTTCTTC. The whole variable domain, filled in from reference TRBV5-1 and TRBJ2-1, reads KAGVTQTPRYLIKTRGQQVTLSCSPISGHRSVSWYQQTPGQGLQFLFEYFSETQRNKGNFPGRFSGRQFSNSRSEMNVSTLELGDSALYLCASSWTPGLAFDNEQFFGPGTRLTVL.